This T cell receptor (beta chain) originates from a study of blood T cell repertoires in COVID-19. Original data processing: Reference gene primer amplification gave nucleated cell count estimates. TCRdb keeps only in-frame clones here, not all; method: immunoSEQ multiplex PCR. That table gives V, J and clone size, and the DNA gave D and trimming. The data hold more than 250,000 clones, with approximately 85% observed a single time. Trimming cost V 6 bases and J 3 bases; bases outside gene matches: 4. Germline CDR1 reads SQVTM; CDR2 reads ANQGSEA. The CDR3 runs to 13 residues. The sequence was collected from a man aged 45-60 years with active or convalescent COVID-19. The sequenced sample consisted of peripheral blood. The chain recombines TRBV29-1 with TRBJ1-4; TRBD1 aligns across 7 bases. CDR3 region: CSVSTGANEKLFF. In DNA form, the CDR3 reads TGCAGCGTGTCAACAGGGGCTAATGAAAAACTGTTTTTT.